This TCR beta chain was documented in a study of CD8 T cells in Susac syndrome. For the study at large: Eight or nine of the sequenced Susac syndrome patients were in remission, and more than 5 had active disease. Each patient with Susac syndrome, at the time of blood draw, was therapy-naive, on corticosteroids, or on intravenous immunoglobulin alone.

The germline gives CDR1 SGHAT, CDR2 FQDESV (reference sequence). V was trimmed by 1 base and J by 8 bases, leaving 11 bases between them. CDR3 length: 14 amino acids. RNA in amounts of 0.5 to 1 ug was reverse transcribed with random hexamers. The immunoSEQ assay covered 54 Vbeta and 13 Jbeta segments for CDR3. A single record per CDR3 protein comes from TCRdb applying MiXCR to the immunoSEQ multiplex PCR reads. The sample gives about 130,000 distinct CDR3 sequences, more than 90% of which show up once; 0.21% is in the top ten. This clonotype was sampled from a human donor with Susac syndrome. The sequencing sample was made of CD8+ T cells from PBMCs. The chain uses TRBV11-1 and TRBJ2-2; the D is unclear. CDR3 DNA: TGTGCCAGCAGCTTAGGTACTGACCGAGGGGAGCTGTTTTTT. Translating gives CASSLGTDRGELFF.